The T cell receptor beta chain described here comes from a study of T cell responses to AZD1222 COVID-19 vaccine. From germline, CDR1 is SGHNT and CDR2 YYREEE (reference sequence). The CDR3 totals 15 residues. This table comes from immunoSEQ multiplex PCR, and its TCRdb copy is limited to in-frame clones, with some not included. Of 60,000 to 75,000 clones listed, under 90% were seen once; the top ten hold 5% to 6.5%. Concerning this clone: A junction boundary mismatches the germline segment, possibly from a read error.

This receptor was taken from an adult who received the AZD1222 COVID-19 vaccine. The chain joins TRBV5-4 to TRBJ2-2; D may be TRBD1 (6 bases). Here the sequenced sample was peripheral blood, taken 28 days after the second AZD1222 dose. The CDR3 is CASSPTIRDTGELFF. The CDR3 bases are TGTGCCAGCAGCCCTACAATACGGGACACCGGAGAGCTGTTTTTT.